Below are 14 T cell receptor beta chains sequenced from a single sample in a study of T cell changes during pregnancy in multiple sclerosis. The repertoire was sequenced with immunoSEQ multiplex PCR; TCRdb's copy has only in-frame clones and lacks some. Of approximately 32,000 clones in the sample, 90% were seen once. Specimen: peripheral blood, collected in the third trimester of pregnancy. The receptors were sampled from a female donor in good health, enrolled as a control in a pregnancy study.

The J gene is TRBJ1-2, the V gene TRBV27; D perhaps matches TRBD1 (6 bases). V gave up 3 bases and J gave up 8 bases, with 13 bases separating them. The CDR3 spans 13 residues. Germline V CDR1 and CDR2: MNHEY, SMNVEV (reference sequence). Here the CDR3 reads CASSFSGERGYTF. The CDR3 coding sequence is TGTGCCAGCAGTTTTTCAGGGGAAAGAGGCTACACCTTC.

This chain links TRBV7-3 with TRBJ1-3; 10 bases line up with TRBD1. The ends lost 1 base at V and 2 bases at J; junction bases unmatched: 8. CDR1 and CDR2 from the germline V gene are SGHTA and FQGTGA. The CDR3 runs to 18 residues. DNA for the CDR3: TGTGCCAGCAGCTTAAGGCCTCAGACAGGGGGCCCTGGAAACACCATATATTTT. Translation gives CASSLRPQTGGPGNTIYF.

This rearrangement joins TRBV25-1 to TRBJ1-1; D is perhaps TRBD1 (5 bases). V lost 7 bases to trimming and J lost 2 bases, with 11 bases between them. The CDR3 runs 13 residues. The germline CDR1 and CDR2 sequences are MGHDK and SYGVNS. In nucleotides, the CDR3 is TGTGCCAGCAAGCCGACAGTTAACACTGAAGCTTTCTTT. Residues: CASKPTVNTEAFF.

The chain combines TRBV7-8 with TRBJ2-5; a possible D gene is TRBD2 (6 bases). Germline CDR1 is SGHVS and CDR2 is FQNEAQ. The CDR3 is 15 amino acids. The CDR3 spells CCSKVQAGPWGTQYF. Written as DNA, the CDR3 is TGTTGTTCAAAGGTTCAGGCGGGACCCTGGGGGACCCAGTACTTC.

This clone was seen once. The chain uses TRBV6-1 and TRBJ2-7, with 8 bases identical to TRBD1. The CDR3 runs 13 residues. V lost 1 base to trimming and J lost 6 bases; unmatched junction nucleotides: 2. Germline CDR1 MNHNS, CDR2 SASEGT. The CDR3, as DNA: TGTGCCAGCAGTGAAGTAACAGGGGGCGAGCAGTACTTC. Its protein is CASSEVTGGEQYF.

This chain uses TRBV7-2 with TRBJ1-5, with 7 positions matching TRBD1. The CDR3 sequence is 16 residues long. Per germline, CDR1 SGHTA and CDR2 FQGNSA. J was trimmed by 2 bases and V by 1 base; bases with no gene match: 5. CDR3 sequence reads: CASSLEGASGNQPQHF. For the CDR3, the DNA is TGTGCCAGCAGCTTAGAGGGGGCTAGCGGCAATCAGCCCCAGCATTTT.

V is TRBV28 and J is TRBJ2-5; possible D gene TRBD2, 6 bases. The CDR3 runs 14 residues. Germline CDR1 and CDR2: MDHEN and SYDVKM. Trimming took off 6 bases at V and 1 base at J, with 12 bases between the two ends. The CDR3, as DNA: TGTGCCAGCAGAGGACCGGGACTCCAAGAGACCCAGTACTTC. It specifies CASRGPGLQETQYF.

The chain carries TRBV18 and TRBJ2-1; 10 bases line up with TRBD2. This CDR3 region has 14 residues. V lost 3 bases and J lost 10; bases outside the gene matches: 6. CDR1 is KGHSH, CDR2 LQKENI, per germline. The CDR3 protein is CASSPFGTSVEQFF. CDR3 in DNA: TGTGCCAGCTCACCTTTTGGGACTAGCGTGGAGCAGTTCTTC.

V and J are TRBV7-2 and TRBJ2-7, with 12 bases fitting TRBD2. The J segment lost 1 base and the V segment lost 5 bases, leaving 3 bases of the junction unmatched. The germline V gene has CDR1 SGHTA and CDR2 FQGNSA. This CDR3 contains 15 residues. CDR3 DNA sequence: TGTGCCAGCAGCCAACTAGCGGGGGGTTCCTACGAGCAGTACTTC. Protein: CASSQLAGGSYEQYF.

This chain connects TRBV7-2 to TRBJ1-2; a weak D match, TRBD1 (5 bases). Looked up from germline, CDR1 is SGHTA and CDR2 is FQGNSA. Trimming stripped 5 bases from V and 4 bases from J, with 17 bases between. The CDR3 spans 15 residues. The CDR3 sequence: CASSPAQVLGYGYTF. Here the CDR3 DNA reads TGTGCCAGCAGCCCGGCACAGGTTCTTGGCTATGGCTACACCTTC.

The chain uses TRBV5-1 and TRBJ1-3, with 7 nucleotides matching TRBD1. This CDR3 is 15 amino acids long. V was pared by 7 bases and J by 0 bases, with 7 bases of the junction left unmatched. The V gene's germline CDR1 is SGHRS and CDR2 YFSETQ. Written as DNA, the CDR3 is TGCGCCAGCCGACGGGACAGTTCCTCTGGAAACACCATATATTTT. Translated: CASRRDSSSGNTIYF.

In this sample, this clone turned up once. This chain's CDR3 is CASSQGTGYGYTF. CDR3 DNA sequence: TGTGCCAGCAGCCAAGGGACAGGGTATGGCTACACCTTC. V usage is TRBV14 and J usage is TRBJ1-2; 8 positions agree with TRBD1. Germline CDR1 reads SGHDN; CDR2 reads FVKESK. This CDR3 comprises 13 residues. With 1 base clipped from V and 5 bases from J, the junction kept 0 bases outside the gene matches.

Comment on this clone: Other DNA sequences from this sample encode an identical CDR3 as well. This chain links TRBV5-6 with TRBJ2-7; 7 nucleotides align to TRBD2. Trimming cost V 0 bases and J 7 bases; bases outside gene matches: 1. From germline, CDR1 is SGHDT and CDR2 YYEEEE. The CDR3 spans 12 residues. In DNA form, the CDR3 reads TGTGCCAGCAGCTTGGCCGGGAGGGAGCAGTACTTC. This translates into CASSLAGREQYF. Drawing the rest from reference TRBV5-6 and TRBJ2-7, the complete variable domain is DAGVTQSPTHLIKTRGQQVTLRCSPKSGHDTVSWYQQALGQGPQFIFQYYEEEERQRGNFPDRFSGHQFPNYSSELNVNALLLGDSALYLCASSLAGREQYFGPGTRLTVT.

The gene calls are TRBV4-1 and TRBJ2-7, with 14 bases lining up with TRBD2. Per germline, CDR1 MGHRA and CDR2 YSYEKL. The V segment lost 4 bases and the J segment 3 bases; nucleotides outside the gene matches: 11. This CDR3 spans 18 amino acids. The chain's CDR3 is CASSPRSGTSGGFYEQYF. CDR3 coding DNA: TGCGCCAGCAGCCCAAGATCCGGGACTAGCGGGGGTTTCTACGAGCAGTACTTC.